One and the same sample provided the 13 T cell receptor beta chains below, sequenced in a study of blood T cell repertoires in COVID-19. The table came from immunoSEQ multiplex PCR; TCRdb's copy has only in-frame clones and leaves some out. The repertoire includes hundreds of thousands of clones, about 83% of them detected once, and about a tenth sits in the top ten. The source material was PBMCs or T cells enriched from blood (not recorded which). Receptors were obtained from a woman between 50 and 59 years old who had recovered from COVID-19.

CDR3 nucleotides: TGTGCCTGGAGTGATGGGCAGGGGGACACTGAAGCTTTCTTT. Encoded protein: CAWSDGQGDTEAFF. The V call is TRBV30, the J call TRBJ1-1, with 7 nucleotides matching TRBD1. The CDR3 has 14 residues. Germline loops: CDR1 GTSNPN, CDR2 SVGIG (reference sequence). The junction had 5 bases not matched to a gene; V was cut back by 1 base and J by 3 bases.

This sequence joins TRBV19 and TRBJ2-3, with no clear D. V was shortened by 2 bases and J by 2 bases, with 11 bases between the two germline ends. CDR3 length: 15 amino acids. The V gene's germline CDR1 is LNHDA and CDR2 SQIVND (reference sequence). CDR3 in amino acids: CASSILAVPTDTQYF. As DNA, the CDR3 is TGTGCCAGTAGTATACTGGCCGTACCCACAGATACGCAGTATTTT.

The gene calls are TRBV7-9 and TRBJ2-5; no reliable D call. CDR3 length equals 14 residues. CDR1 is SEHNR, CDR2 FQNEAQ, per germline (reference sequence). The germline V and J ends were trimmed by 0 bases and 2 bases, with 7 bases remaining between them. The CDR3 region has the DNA TGTGCCAGCAGCTTAGCGGGCCAGCAAGAGACCCAGTACTTC. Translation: CASSLAGQQETQYF.

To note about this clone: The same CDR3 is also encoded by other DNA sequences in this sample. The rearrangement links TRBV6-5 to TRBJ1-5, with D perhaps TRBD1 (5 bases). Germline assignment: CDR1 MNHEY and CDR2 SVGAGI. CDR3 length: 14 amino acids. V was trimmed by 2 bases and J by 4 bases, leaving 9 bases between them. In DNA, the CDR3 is TGTGCCAGCAGTTACGGGGCAGGGAATCAGCCCCAGCATTTT. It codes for CASSYGAGNQPQHF.

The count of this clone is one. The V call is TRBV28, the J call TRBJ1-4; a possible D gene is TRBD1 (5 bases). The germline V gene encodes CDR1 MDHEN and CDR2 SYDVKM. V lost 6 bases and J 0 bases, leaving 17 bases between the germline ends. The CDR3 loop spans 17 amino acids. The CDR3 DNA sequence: TGTGCCAGCAGCCGACGTCGTGTAGGGGCAACTAATGAAAAACTGTTTTTT. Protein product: CASSRRRVGATNEKLFF.

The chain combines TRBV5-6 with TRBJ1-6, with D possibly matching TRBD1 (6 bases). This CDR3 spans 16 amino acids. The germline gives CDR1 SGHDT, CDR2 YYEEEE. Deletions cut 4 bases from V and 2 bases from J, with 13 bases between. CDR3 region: CASSTQQGAYNSPLHF. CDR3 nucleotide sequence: TGTGCCAGCAGCACCCAACAGGGCGCCTATAATTCACCCCTCCACTTT.

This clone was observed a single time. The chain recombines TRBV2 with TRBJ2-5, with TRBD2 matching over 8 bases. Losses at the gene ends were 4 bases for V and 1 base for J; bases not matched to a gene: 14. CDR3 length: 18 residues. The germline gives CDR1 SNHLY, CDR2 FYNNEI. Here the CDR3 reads CASSGRFQAGEVQETQYF. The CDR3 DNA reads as TGTGCCAGCAGTGGTAGGTTTCAAGCGGGGGAAGTCCAAGAGACCCAGTACTTC.

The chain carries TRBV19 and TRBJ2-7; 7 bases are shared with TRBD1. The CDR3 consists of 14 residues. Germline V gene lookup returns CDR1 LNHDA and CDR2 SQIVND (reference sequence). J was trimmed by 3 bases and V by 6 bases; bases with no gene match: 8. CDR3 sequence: CASRQGPANYEQYF. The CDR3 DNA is TGTGCCAGTAGACAGGGGCCAGCGAACTACGAGCAGTACTTC. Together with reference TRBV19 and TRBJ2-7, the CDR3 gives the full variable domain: DGGITQSPKYLFRKEGQNVTLSCEQNLNHDAMYWYRQDPGQGLRLIYYSQIVNDFQKGDIAEGYSVSREKKESFPLTVTSAQKNPTAFYLCASRQGPANYEQYFGPGTRLTVT.

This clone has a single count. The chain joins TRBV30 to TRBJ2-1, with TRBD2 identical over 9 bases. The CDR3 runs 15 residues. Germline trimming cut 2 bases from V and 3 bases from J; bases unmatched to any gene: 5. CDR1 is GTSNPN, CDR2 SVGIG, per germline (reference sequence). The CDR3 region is CAWSPLAGDYNEQFF. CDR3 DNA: TGTGCCTGGAGTCCATTAGCGGGGGACTACAATGAGCAGTTCTTC.

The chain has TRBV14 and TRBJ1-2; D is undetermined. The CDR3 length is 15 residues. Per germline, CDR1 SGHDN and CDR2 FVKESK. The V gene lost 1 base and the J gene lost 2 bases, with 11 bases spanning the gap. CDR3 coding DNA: TGTGCCAGCAGCCAAGGTGGTAAGCGGAACTATGGCTACACCTTC. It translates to CASSQGGKRNYGYTF.

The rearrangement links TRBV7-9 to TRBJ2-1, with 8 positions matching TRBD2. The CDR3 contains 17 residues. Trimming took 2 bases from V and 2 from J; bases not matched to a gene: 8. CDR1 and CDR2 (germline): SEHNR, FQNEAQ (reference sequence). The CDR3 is CASSLTGSGVTYNEQFF. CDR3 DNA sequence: TGTGCCAGCAGCTTAACTGGTAGCGGGGTAACCTACAATGAGCAGTTCTTC.

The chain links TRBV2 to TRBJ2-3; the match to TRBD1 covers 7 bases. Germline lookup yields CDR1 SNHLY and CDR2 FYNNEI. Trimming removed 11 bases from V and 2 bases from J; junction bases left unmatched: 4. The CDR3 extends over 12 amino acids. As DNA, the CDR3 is TGTGCCTCGACAGGGTACACAGATACGCAGTATTTT. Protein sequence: CASTGYTDTQYF.

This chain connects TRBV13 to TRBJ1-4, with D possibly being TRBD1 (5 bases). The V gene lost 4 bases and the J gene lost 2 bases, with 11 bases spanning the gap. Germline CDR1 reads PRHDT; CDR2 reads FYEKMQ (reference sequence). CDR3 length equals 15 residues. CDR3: CASSSSGSTNEKLFF. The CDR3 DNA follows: TGTGCCAGCAGCTCCTCAGGGTCGACTAATGAAAAACTGTTTTTT.